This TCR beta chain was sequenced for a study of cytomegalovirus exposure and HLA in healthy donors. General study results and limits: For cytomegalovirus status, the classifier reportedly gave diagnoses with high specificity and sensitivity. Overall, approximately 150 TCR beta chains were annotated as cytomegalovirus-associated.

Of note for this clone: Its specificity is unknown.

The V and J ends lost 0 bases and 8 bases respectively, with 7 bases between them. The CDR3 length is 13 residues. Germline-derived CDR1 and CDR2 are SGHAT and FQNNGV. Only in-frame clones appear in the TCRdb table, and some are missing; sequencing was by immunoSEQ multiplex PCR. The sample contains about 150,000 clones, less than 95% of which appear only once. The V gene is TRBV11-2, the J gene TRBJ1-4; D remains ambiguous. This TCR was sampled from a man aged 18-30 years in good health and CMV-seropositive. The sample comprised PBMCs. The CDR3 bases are TGTGCCAGCAGCTTAGATCGGTCCGAAAAACTGTTTTTT. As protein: CASSLDRSEKLFF.